The clone carrying this TCR beta chain was detected only a few times. Libraries were prepared by immunoSEQ multiplex PCR; TCRdb keeps only in-frame clonotypes and omits some of them. Here the sample spans over 110,000 clones, about 93% being singletons. These data belong to a study of T cell responses to AZD1222 COVID-19 vaccine. V lost 2 bases to trimming and J lost 8 bases, with 16 bases between them. This CDR3 contains 14 residues. Germline-derived CDR1 and CDR2 are SGHRS and YFSETQ. This TCR was recovered from an adult in good health. The V and J genes are TRBV5-1 and TRBJ1-2; D is possibly TRBD1 (6 bases). The sample here was peripheral blood, taken on day 0 of AZD1222 vaccination. CDR3 protein: CASSFGDTREGYTF. The CDR3 nucleotides read TGCGCCAGCAGCTTCGGGGACACTCGGGAAGGCTACACCTTC.